This T cell receptor (beta chain) derives from a study of cytomegalovirus exposure and HLA in healthy donors. Study-level results: Fewer N-insertions than the roughly 600-donor mean were reportedly shown by an Asian-associated ancestry cluster in a later analysis. Indistinguishable V segments such as TRBV6-2 and TRBV6-3 were excluded. Most TCR sequences showed up rarely, but some public TCRs showed up in many donors.

Though nominally healthy at sampling, donors likely had unrecorded immune exposures. Use of 60 Vbeta and 13 Jbeta primers characterized the PCR. The data were produced by immunoSEQ multiplex PCR, yet TCRdb's version contains in-frame clones alone and is incomplete. The data show 63,000 or so clones, roughly 77% seen once. A note on this clone: The antigen is undetermined.

Germline V gives CDR1 MNHNS, CDR2 SASEGT. The CDR3 has 15 residues. J was trimmed by 6 bases and V by 5 bases; bases with no gene match: 9. The sequence was collected from a woman in her 30s in good health and CMV-seronegative. The sequenced sample consisted of PBMCs. The rearrangement links TRBV6-1 to TRBJ2-3, with 9 bases that match TRBD1. CDR3: CASSITGGHRDTQYF. CDR3 DNA sequence: TGTGCCAGCAGTATTACAGGGGGCCACCGTGATACGCAGTATTTT.